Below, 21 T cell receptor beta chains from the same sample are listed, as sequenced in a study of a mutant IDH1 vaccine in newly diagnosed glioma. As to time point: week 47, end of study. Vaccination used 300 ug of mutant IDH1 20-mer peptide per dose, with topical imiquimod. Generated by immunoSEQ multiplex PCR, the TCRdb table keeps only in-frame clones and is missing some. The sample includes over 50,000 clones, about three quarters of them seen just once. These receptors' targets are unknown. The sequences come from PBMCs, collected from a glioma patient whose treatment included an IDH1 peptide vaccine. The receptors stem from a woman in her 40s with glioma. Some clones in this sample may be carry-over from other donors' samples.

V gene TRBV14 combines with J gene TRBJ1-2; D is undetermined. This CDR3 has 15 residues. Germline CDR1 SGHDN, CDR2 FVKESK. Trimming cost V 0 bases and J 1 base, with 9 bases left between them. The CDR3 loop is CASSQDLGNNYGYTF. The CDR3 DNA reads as TGTGCCAGCAGCCAAGACCTAGGGAATAACTATGGCTACACCTTC. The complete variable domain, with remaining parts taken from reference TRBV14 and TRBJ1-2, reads EAGVTQFPSHSVIEKGQTVTLRCDPISGHDNLYWYRRVMGKEIKFLLHFVKESKQDESGMPNNRFLAERTGGTYSTLKVQPAELEDSGVYFCASSQDLGNNYGYTFGSGTRLTVV.

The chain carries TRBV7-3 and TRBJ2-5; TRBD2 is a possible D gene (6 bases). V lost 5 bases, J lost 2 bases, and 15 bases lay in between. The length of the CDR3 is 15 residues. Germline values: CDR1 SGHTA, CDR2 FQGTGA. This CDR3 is CASSRGLRRQETQYF. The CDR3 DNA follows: TGTGCCAGCAGCCGGGGACTTCGACGGCAAGAGACCCAGTACTTC.

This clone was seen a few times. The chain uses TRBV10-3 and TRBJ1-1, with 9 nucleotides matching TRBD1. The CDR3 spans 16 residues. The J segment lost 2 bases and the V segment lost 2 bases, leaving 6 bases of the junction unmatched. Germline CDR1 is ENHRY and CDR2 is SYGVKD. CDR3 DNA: TGTGCCATCAGTGAGAAACAGGGGGCGTCTAACACTGAAGCTTTCTTT. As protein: CAISEKQGASNTEAFF.

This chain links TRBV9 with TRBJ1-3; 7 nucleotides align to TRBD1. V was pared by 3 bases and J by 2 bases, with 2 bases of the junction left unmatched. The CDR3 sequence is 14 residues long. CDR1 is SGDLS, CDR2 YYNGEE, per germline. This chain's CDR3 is CASSAGTAGNTIYF. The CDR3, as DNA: TGTGCCAGCAGCGCCGGGACAGCTGGAAACACCATATATTTT.

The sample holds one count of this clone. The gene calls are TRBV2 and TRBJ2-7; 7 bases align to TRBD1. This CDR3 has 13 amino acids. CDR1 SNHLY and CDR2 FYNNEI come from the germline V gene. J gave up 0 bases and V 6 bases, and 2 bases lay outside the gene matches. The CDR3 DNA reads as TGTGCCAGCAGAGGGACAGACTCCTACGAGCAGTACTTC. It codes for CASRGTDSYEQYF.

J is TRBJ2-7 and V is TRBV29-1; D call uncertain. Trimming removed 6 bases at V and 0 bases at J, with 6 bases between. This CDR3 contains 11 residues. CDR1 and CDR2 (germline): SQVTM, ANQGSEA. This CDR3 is CSVRSSYEQYF. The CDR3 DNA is TGCAGCGTAAGAAGCTCCTACGAGCAGTACTTC.

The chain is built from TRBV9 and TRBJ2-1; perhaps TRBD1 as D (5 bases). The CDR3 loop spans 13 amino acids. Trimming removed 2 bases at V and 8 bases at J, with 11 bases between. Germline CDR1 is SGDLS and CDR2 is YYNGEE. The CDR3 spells CASSVQGRDEQFF. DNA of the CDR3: TGTGCCAGCAGCGTCCAGGGTCGGGATGAGCAGTTCTTC.

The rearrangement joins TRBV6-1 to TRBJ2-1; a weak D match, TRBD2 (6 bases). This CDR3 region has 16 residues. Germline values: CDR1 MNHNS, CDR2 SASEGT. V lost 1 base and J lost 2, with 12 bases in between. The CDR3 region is CASSEVSGGAYNEQFF. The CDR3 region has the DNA TGTGCCAGCAGTGAAGTAAGTGGCGGGGCCTACAATGAGCAGTTCTTC.

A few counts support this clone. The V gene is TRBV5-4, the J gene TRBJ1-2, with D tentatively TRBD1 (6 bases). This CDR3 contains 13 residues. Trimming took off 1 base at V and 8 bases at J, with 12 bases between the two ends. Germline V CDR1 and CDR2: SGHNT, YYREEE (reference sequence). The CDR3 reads CASSLTGWEGYTF. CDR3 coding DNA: TGTGCCAGCAGCTTGACAGGGTGGGAGGGCTACACCTTC.

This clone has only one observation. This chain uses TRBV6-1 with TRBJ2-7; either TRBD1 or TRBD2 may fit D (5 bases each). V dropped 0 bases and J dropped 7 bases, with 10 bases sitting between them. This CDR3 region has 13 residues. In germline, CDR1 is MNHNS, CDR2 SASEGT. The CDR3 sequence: CASSEAGEREQYF. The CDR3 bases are TGTGCCAGCAGTGAAGCGGGGGAACGGGAGCAGTACTTC.

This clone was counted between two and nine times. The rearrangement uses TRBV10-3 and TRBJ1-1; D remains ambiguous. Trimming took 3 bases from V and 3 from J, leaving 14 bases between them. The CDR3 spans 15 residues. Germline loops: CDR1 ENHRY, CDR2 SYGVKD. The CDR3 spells CAISDKAAGDTEAFF. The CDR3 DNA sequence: TGTGCCATCAGTGACAAGGCGGCCGGGGACACTGAAGCTTTCTTT.

CDR3 protein: CASTPSMGLDPYGYTF. The CDR3 DNA is TGTGCCAGCACCCCGTCGATGGGTTTAGACCCCTATGGCTACACCTTC. This chain joins TRBV27 and TRBJ1-2; no firm D call. The CDR3 contains 16 residues. Trimming left V 7 bases short and J 4 bases short, with 22 bases between. The germline V gene has CDR1 MNHEY and CDR2 SMNVEV (reference sequence).

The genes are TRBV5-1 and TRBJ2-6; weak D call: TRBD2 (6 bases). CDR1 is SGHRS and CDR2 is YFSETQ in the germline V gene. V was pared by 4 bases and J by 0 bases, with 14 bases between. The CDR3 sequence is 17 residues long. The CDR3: CASSRDSGRSGANVLTF. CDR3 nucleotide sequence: TGCGCCAGCAGCCGGGACTCGGGACGCTCTGGGGCCAACGTCCTGACTTTC.

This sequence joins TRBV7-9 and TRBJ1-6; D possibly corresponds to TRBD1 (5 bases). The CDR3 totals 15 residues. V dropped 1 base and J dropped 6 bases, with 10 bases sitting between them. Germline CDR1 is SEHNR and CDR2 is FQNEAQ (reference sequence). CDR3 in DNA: TGTGCCAGCAGCTTAGGGGCAGGGACTAATTCACCCCTCCACTTT. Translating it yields CASSLGAGTNSPLHF.

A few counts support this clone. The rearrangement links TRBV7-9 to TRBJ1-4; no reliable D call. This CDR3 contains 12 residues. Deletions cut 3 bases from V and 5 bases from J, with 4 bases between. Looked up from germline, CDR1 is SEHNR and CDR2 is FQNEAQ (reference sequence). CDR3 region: CASSFDNEKLFF. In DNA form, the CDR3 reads TGTGCCAGCAGCTTTGACAATGAAAAACTGTTTTTT.

The chain's CDR3 is CASSPSRDYTNTDTQYF. The CDR3 DNA is TGCGCCAGCAGCCCCTCCAGGGACTATACAAACACAGATACGCAGTATTTT. V and J are TRBV4-1 and TRBJ2-3; 7 nucleotides match TRBD2. This CDR3 is built from 17 residues. J lost 2 bases, V lost 4 bases, and 12 bases had no gene match. Germline-derived CDR1 and CDR2 are MGHRA and YSYEKL.

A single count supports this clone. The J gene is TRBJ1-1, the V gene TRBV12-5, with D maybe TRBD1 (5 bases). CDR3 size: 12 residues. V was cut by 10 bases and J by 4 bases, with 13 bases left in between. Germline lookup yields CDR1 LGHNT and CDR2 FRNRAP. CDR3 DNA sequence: TGTGCTACCACCTCCGGGGGCACTGAAGCTTTCTTT. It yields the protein CATTSGGTEAFF.

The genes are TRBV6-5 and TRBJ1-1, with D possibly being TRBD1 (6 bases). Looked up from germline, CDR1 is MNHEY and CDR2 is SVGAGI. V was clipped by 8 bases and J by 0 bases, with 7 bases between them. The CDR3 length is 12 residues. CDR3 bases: TGTGCCAGCGGACAGCTGAACACTGAAGCTTTCTTT. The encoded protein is CASGQLNTEAFF.

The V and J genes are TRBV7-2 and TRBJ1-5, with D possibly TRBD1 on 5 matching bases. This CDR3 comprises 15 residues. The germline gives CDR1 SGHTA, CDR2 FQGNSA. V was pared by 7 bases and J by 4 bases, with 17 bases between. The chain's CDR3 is CASTLQGSRNQPQHF. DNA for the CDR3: TGTGCCAGCACCCTTCAGGGCTCAAGGAATCAGCCCCAGCATTTT.

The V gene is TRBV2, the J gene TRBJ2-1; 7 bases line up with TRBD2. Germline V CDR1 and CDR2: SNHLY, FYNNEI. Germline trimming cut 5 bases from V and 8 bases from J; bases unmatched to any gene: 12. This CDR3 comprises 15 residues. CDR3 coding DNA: TGTGCCAGCAGTCAAGGGAGGGGCGCGAACCATGAGCAGTTCTTC. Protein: CASSQGRGANHEQFF. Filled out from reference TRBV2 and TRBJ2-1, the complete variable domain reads EPEVTQTPSHQVTQMGQEVILRCVPISNHLYFYWYRQILGQKVEFLVSFYNNEISEKSEIFDDQFSVERPDGSNFTLKIRSTKLEDSAMYFCASSQGRGANHEQFFGPGTRLTVL.

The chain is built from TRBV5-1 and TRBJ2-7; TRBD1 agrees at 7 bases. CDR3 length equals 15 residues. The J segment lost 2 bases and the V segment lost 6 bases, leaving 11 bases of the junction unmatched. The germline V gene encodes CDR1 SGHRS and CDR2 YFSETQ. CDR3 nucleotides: TGCGCCAGCACCCCGAGGGGGCAGACCGCCTACGAGCAGTACTTC. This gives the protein CASTPRGQTAYEQYF.